This T cell receptor (beta chain) is drawn from a study of cytomegalovirus exposure and HLA in healthy donors. Study overall: Among about 380 genotyped donors, about 85% fell in the Caucasian-associated ancestry cluster.

Amplification used 60 Vbeta primers and 13 Jbeta primers. Sequencing was performed with immunoSEQ multiplex PCR; in TCRdb, only in-frame clones are kept and a portion is missing. The table includes around 150,000 clones, roughly 77% detected once. Regarding the study as a whole: An apparent linkage of common viral pathogens to several of the most significant clusters emerged in a later analysis.

With respect to this clone: Its antigen is not known.

Input material: PBMCs. This clonotype was sampled from a human donor in good health.

The CDR3 region has the DNA TGTGCCACTTCGGGGTACAATGAGCAGTTCTTC. The encoded protein is CATSGYNEQFF. The genes are TRBV5-8 and TRBJ2-1, with D possibly matching TRBD2 (5 bases). This CDR3 is 11 amino acids long. CDR1 is SGHTS, CDR2 YDEGEE, per germline. Trimming left V 9 bases short and J 4 bases short, with 8 bases between. Looking up the rest from reference TRBV5-8 and TRBJ2-1 gives the full variable domain: EAGVTQSPTHLIKTRGQQATLRCSPISGHTSVYWYQQALGLGLQFLLWYDEGEERNRGNFPPRFSGRQFPNYSSELNVNALELEDSALYLCATSGYNEQFFGPGTRLTVL.